The T cell receptor beta chain described here comes from a study of blood T cells in healthy people across ages. Combining a sample-barcoded 5' primer with a J-beta primer mix, a second PCR ran for roughly 7 to 11 cycles. TCRdb fed the 5' RACE reads into MiXCR, producing one record per CDR3 protein. This sample has fewer than 1,000,000 distinct CDR3 sequences, with under 45% found just once. Germline CDR1 and CDR2: DFQATT and SNEGSKA (reference sequence). CDR3 length: 15 residues. The V end was cut by 4 bases, the J end by 5 bases, with 21 bases between. Total RNA extraction produced at least 5.5 micrograms (per sample) for the study.

The V call is TRBV20-1, the J call TRBJ2-7; D assignment may be TRBD1 or TRBD2 (5 bases each). Sequencing was performed on blood. The receptor comes from a man aged 60 to 75 in good health. The CDR3 sequence is CSATPRDPGLHEQYF. In nucleotides, the CDR3 is TGCAGTGCTACTCCCCGGGACCCAGGTCTTCACGAGCAGTACTTC.